These 27 T cell receptor beta chains came from one sample sequenced in a study of blood T cell repertoires in COVID-19. This table comes from immunoSEQ multiplex PCR, and its TCRdb copy is limited to in-frame clones, with some not included. The table shows around 230,000 clones, with 86% occurring only once. Sample: peripheral blood. Receptor source: a young man who had recovered from COVID-19.

V gene TRBV27 combines with J gene TRBJ2-5, with no clear D. From germline, CDR1 is MNHEY and CDR2 SMNVEV (reference sequence). CDR3 length equals 16 residues. With 3 bases removed from V and 0 bases from J, the gap between germline ends came to 14 bases. The DNA for the CDR3 is TGTGCCAGCAGTTTGGAACAGCCCCCGTACCAAGAGACCCAGTACTTC. Residues: CASSLEQPPYQETQYF.

To note about this clone: This specimen includes other DNA sequences encoding the same CDR3. J is TRBJ2-3 and V is TRBV4-3; TRBD2 aligns across 15 bases. Looked up from germline, CDR1 is LGHNA and CDR2 is YSLEER. This CDR3 region has 18 residues. V was clipped by 0 bases and J by 2 bases; unmatched bases: 3. CDR3 DNA sequence: TGCGCCAGCAGCCAAGAAGGACTAGCGGGGGGGCCCACAGATACGCAGTATTTT. It is translated as CASSQEGLAGGPTDTQYF.

The chain uses TRBV29-1 and TRBJ2-1, with TRBD1 identical over 8 bases. V shed 2 bases and J 4 bases; nucleotides not matched to a gene: 1. The V gene's germline CDR1 is SQVTM and CDR2 ANQGSEA. CDR3 size: 13 residues. The CDR3 DNA reads as TGCAGCGTTGAACACAGGGGGTACAATGAGCAGTTCTTC. Its translation: CSVEHRGYNEQFF.

In this sample, this clone turned up a few times. V gene TRBV7-9 combines with J gene TRBJ1-5, with D unclear. Germline V gene lookup returns CDR1 SEHNR and CDR2 FQNEAQ (reference sequence). The V gene lost 3 bases and the J gene lost 6 bases, with 6 bases spanning the gap. The length of the CDR3 is 12 residues. The CDR3: CASSFGGQPQHF. CDR3 coding DNA: TGTGCCAGCAGCTTCGGAGGTCAGCCCCAGCATTTT.

The rearrangement joins TRBV5-6 to TRBJ2-3; D is possibly TRBD1 (6 bases). The CDR3 runs 13 residues. V was shortened by 0 bases and J by 7 bases, with 9 bases between the two germline ends. Looked up from germline, CDR1 is SGHDT and CDR2 is YYEEEE. CDR3 DNA sequence: TGTGCCAGCAGCTTGGGACAGGCAAATACGCAGTATTTT. Its translation is CASSLGQANTQYF.

CDR3 bases: TGCGCCAGCAGTGCGGCCGGGGAGCTGTTTTTT. It is translated as CASSAAGELFF. The rearrangement joins TRBV10-1 to TRBJ2-2; D remains ambiguous. V was clipped by 4 bases and J by 6 bases, with 3 bases between them. The CDR3 loop spans 11 amino acids. From germline, CDR1 is WNHNN and CDR2 SYGVQD (reference sequence).

This chain uses TRBV6-5 with TRBJ1-1; no clear D gene. CDR1 is MNHEY and CDR2 is SVGAGI in the germline V gene. Trimming left V 7 bases short and J 2 bases short, with 14 bases between. The CDR3 is 14 residues long. CDR3 sequence: CASNPTRTNTEAFF. The DNA for the CDR3 is TGTGCCAGCAATCCGACAAGAACAAACACTGAAGCTTTCTTT.

The V call is TRBV9, the J call TRBJ1-1; no clear D gene. Germline V gene data show CDR1 as SGDLS and CDR2 as YYNGEE. This CDR3 has 12 residues. Trimming took off 3 bases at V and 1 base at J, with 4 bases between the two ends. CDR3 DNA: TGTGCCAGCAGCGCAGGGAACACTGAAGCTTTCTTT. This sequence encodes CASSAGNTEAFF.

This clone was recorded at least ten times. The J gene is TRBJ2-3, the V gene TRBV30; 8 nucleotides line up with TRBD2. J gave up 8 bases and V 5 bases, and 3 bases lay outside the gene matches. Germline V CDR1 and CDR2: GTSNPN, SVGIG (reference sequence). The CDR3 spans 11 residues. Here the CDR3 DNA reads TGTGCCTGGGAAGGACTAGCTACGCAGTATTTT. Translating gives CAWEGLATQYF.

This clone was seen only once. This sequence joins TRBV18 and TRBJ1-2, with D unresolved. The germline V gene encodes CDR1 KGHSH and CDR2 LQKENI. This CDR3 comprises 15 residues. The V gene lost 3 bases and the J gene lost 2 bases, with 13 bases spanning the gap. In DNA, the CDR3 is TGTGCCAGCTCACCTTCGTTAAGGGAGAACTATGGCTACACCTTC. This translates into CASSPSLRENYGYTF.

The chain employs TRBV19 and TRBJ2-3; D perhaps matches TRBD2 (6 bases). Trimming removed 6 bases at V and 6 bases at J, with 10 bases between. The CDR3 contains 12 residues. Germline V lookup: CDR1 LNHDA, CDR2 SQIVND (reference sequence). The CDR3 bases are TGTGCCAGTAGCGTCGCGGGGGATACGCAGTATTTT. It is translated as CASSVAGDTQYF.

The chain has TRBV19 and TRBJ2-2; no definite D call. Per the germline V gene, CDR1 is LNHDA and CDR2 is SQIVND (reference sequence). The CDR3 runs 13 residues. Trimming removed 9 bases at V and 1 base at J, with 9 bases between. CDR3 sequence: CASSVMNTGELFF. The CDR3 nucleotides read TGTGCCAGCTCAGTCATGAACACCGGGGAGCTGTTTTTT.

The V and J genes are TRBV4-1 and TRBJ2-7; 8 positions match TRBD1. Germline CDR1 reads MGHRA; CDR2 reads YSYEKL. The J segment lost 3 bases and the V segment lost 5 bases, leaving 6 bases of the junction unmatched. This CDR3 is built from 14 residues. CDR3: CASSFGQGFYEQYF. CDR3 coding DNA: TGCGCCAGCAGCTTCGGACAGGGTTTCTACGAGCAGTACTTC.

In this sample, this clone turned up once. The CDR3 reads CASSSGQNTEAFF. In DNA form, the CDR3 reads TGTGCCAGCAGCTCCGGACAGAACACTGAAGCTTTCTTT. V usage is TRBV11-2 and J usage is TRBJ1-1, with D possibly being TRBD1 (5 bases). V was clipped by 4 bases and J by 1 base, with 7 bases between them. This CDR3 has 13 amino acids. Per the germline V gene, CDR1 is SGHAT and CDR2 is FQNNGV.

The V gene is TRBV6-5, the J gene TRBJ2-7; a weak D match, TRBD2 (5 bases). Germline V gives CDR1 MNHEY, CDR2 SVGAGI. With 10 bases removed from V and 2 bases from J, the gap between germline ends came to 12 bases. The CDR3 is 12 residues long. The CDR3 protein is CATVTRAYEQYF. The CDR3 nucleotides read TGTGCCACGGTGACGCGGGCCTACGAGCAGTACTTC.

The chain combines TRBV4-2 with TRBJ1-4; 7 bases match TRBD1. CDR3 length: 16 residues. Germline V gene lookup returns CDR1 LGHNA and CDR2 YNFKEQ. Unmatched junction bases numbered 11, after V lost 3 bases and J lost 7 bases. The CDR3 nucleotides are TGTGCCAGCAGCCATTCCGACAGGGCAAGGGGTGAAAAACTGTTTTTT. Translation: CASSHSDRARGEKLFF.

The rearrangement links TRBV5-1 to TRBJ2-1, with D tentatively TRBD1 (6 bases). This CDR3 spans 13 amino acids. The V gene lost 1 base and the J gene lost 4 bases, with 6 bases spanning the gap. Germline CDR1 is SGHRS and CDR2 is YFSETQ. The CDR3 loop reads CASSLTGYNEQFF. Written as DNA, the CDR3 is TGCGCCAGCAGCTTGACAGGGTACAATGAGCAGTTCTTC.

The chain links TRBV12-5 to TRBJ2-3; D perhaps matches TRBD1 (5 bases). This CDR3 has 13 residues. Trimming stripped 1 base from V and 6 bases from J, with 8 bases between. Germline CDR1 and CDR2: LGHNT and FRNRAP. The CDR3 loop is CASGLGRQDTQYF. The CDR3 nucleotides read TGTGCTAGTGGTTTGGGCCGACAGGATACGCAGTATTTT.

This clone was recorded only once. This chain uses TRBV12-3 or TRBV12-4 with TRBJ1-2; maybe TRBD1 (5 bases). The CDR3 is 11 amino acids. V lost 6 bases, J lost 10 bases, and 12 bases lay in between. The CDR3: CASSPGGPYTF. The DNA for the CDR3 is TGTGCCAGCAGCCCCGGGGGTCCCTACACCTTC.

The chain combines TRBV7-2 with TRBJ2-5; D perhaps matches TRBD2 (6 bases). V gave up 5 bases and J gave up 5 bases, with 15 bases separating them. The germline CDR1 and CDR2 sequences are SGHTA and FQGNSA. This CDR3 comprises 14 residues. The CDR3 bases are TGTGCCAGCAGCCTCCAGGGAGGCGGGGAGACCCAGTACTTC. Amino acid sequence: CASSLQGGGETQYF.

The CDR3 sequence is CASGLGVNTEAFF. CDR3 in DNA: TGTGCTAGTGGTTTAGGGGTGAACACTGAAGCTTTCTTT. This chain uses TRBV12-5 with TRBJ1-1; perhaps TRBD1 as D (5 bases). Germline CDR1 LGHNT, CDR2 FRNRAP. The CDR3 length is 13 residues. Trimming took 3 bases from V and 0 from J, leaving 5 bases between them.

Only one count was recorded for this clone. This chain links TRBV29-1 with TRBJ1-2, with D uncertain. The CDR3 sequence is 11 residues long. Germline V CDR1 and CDR2: SQVTM, ANQGSEA. V lost 2 bases and J lost 8, with 9 bases in between. Written as DNA, the CDR3 is TGCAGCGTTGAATTTTTTGCGGGCTACACCTTC. As protein: CSVEFFAGYTF. Looking up the rest from reference TRBV29-1 and TRBJ1-2 gives the full variable domain: SAVISQKPSRDICQRGTSLTIQCQVDSQVTMMFWYRQQPGQSLTLIATANQGSEATYESGFVIDKFPISRPNLTFSTLTVSNMSPEDSSIYLCSVEFFAGYTFGSGTRLTVV.

The chain has TRBV19 and TRBJ2-2; D not resolved. Per the germline V gene, CDR1 is LNHDA and CDR2 is SQIVND (reference sequence). V lost 6 bases to trimming and J lost 2 bases, with 10 bases between them. The CDR3 sequence is 14 residues long. CDR3 sequence reads: CASRTQANTGELFF. The DNA of the CDR3 is TGTGCCAGTAGGACTCAAGCCAACACCGGGGAGCTGTTTTTT.

This chain links TRBV7-9 with TRBJ2-6, with a possible D match to TRBD1 (5 bases). The germline CDR1 and CDR2 sequences are SEHNR and FQNEAQ (reference sequence). CDR3 length: 19 amino acids. With 5 bases removed from V and 0 bases from J, the gap between germline ends came to 20 bases. This CDR3 reads CASSPGWQGRNSGANVLTF. The CDR3 DNA is TGTGCCAGCAGCCCCGGGTGGCAGGGAAGGAACTCTGGGGCCAACGTCCTGACTTTC.

The gene calls are TRBV7-8 and TRBJ1-1; perhaps TRBD1 as D (5 bases). Germline V gives CDR1 SGHVS, CDR2 FQNEAQ. The germline V and J ends were trimmed by 5 bases and 4 bases, with 17 bases remaining between them. The CDR3 covers 15 residues. CDR3 nucleotides: TGTGCCAGCAGCCCAGTCGCGGCAGGGCCCACTGAAGCTTTCTTT. It is translated as CASSPVAAGPTEAFF. The full variable domain, rest sourced from reference TRBV7-8 and TRBJ1-1, is GAGVSQSPRYKVAKRGQDVALRCDPISGHVSLFWYQQALGQGPEFLTYFQNEAQLDKSGLPSDRFFAERPEGSVSTLKIQRTQQEDSAVYLCASSPVAAGPTEAFFGQGTRLTVV.

The chain is built from TRBV5-6 and TRBJ2-3, with D perhaps matching TRBD2 (5 bases). V gave up 5 bases and J gave up 8 bases, with 15 bases separating them. Germline CDR1 SGHDT, CDR2 YYEEEE. The CDR3 covers 13 residues. The CDR3 bases are TGTGCCAGCAGATCTGGGAGATTGGGTACGCAGTATTTT. Translated, it gives CASRSGRLGTQYF.

The rearrangement uses TRBV7-2 and TRBJ1-4, with 10 positions matching TRBD1. After removal of 4 bases from V and 8 bases from J, the junction contained 4 bases not matched to a gene. CDR3 length equals 14 residues. CDR1 and CDR2 (germline): SGHTA, FQGNSA. The CDR3 DNA sequence: TGTGCCAGCAGCTCGACAGGGGGCTTGGAAAAACTGTTTTTT. This codes for CASSSTGGLEKLFF.